Below, 29 T cell receptor beta chains from the same sample are listed, as sequenced in a study of T cell repertoires in cytomegalovirus infection. Via MiXCR, TCRdb re-called the reads, giving one row per CDR3 protein. Among over 150,000 distinct CDR3 sequences listed, 17% were seen once. Sequencing was done on a sample of CD8+ T cells from PBMCs. The receptors here all came from a human donor in good health (CMV status not recorded). Some clones in this sample may be carry-over from other donors' samples.

The V gene is TRBV6-2 or TRBV6-3, the J gene TRBJ1-1; 11 positions agree with TRBD1. Germline loops: CDR1 MNHEY, CDR2 SVGEGT. V trimming: 1 base; J trimming: 5 bases; junction bases outside the gene matches: 0. The length of the CDR3 is 14 residues. Here the CDR3 reads CASSYWDRGTEAFF. The CDR3 bases are TGTGCCAGCAGTTACTGGGACAGGGGGACTGAAGCTTTCTTT.

In this sample, this clonotype turned up a few times. This chain uses TRBV6-5 with TRBJ2-5; the D is unclear. Germline V gene data show CDR1 as MNHEY and CDR2 as SVGAGI. There are 14 residues in the CDR3. With 3 bases removed from V and 2 bases from J, the gap between germline ends came to 10 bases. CDR3 sequence (DNA): TGTGCCAGCAGTTATCGAGACACTCAAGAGACCCAGTACTTC. Translated, it gives CASSYRDTQETQYF.

This clonotype came up a few times. The V call is TRBV7-9, the J call TRBJ2-3; 8 nucleotides agree with TRBD2. Looked up from germline, CDR1 is SEHNR and CDR2 is FQNEAQ (reference sequence). The junction had 16 bases not matched to a gene; V was cut back by 7 bases and J by 4 bases. The CDR3 is 17 residues long. This CDR3 reads CASNRQPGLGPPDTQYF. CDR3 bases: TGTGCCAGCAACCGACAGCCGGGACTAGGGCCCCCAGATACGCAGTATTTT.

In its sample, this clonotype was seen a few times. The gene calls are TRBV20-1 and TRBJ1-2; D gene ambiguous. CDR3 length: 14 residues. Germline loops: CDR1 DFQATT, CDR2 SNEGSKA (reference sequence). V was trimmed by 2 bases and J by 6 bases, leaving 16 bases between them. The CDR3 reads CSARPLPVRDGYTF. CDR3 DNA: TGCAGTGCTAGACCTCTGCCTGTTAGGGATGGCTACACCTTC.

This clonotype was picked up a small number of times. V and J are TRBV7-9 and TRBJ1-1; TRBD1 is a possible D gene (6 bases). Germline assignment: CDR1 SEHNR and CDR2 FQNEAQ (reference sequence). There are 11 residues in the CDR3. The germline V and J ends were trimmed by 5 bases and 8 bases, with 9 bases remaining between them. Here the CDR3 reads CASSGDREAFF. CDR3 bases: TGTGCCAGCAGCGGAGACAGGGAAGCTTTCTTT. The variable domain in full, with the rest retrieved from reference TRBV7-9 and TRBJ1-1, is DTGVSQNPRHKITKRGQNVTFRCDPISEHNRLYWYRQTLGQGPEFLTYFQNEAQLEKSRLLSDRFSAERPKGSFSTLEIQRTEQGDSAMYLCASSGDREAFFGQGTRLTVV.

On this clonotype itself: Being one base from a much bigger clone, this may be a read error. This rearrangement joins TRBV28 to TRBJ1-4; D call uncertain. The CDR3 length is 13 residues. Trimming pared 2 bases from V and 3 bases from J, leaving 4 bases between. Per germline, CDR1 MDHEN and CDR2 SYDVKM. In DNA, the CDR3 is TGTGCCAGCAGTTTACGTTCTAATGAAAAACTGTTTTTT. It is translated as CASSLRSNEKLFF.

The V and J genes are TRBV2 and TRBJ2-3, with TRBD2 matching 12 bases. The trim removed 3 bases at V and 11 bases at J, leaving 15 bases unmatched. This CDR3 region has 17 residues. In germline, CDR1 is SNHLY, CDR2 FYNNEI. CDR3 bases: TGTGCCAGCAGTGACCTAGCGGGGGGGACCTGGGTCGGTGGGCAGTATTTT. This gives the protein CASSDLAGGTWVGGQYF. The whole variable domain, remainder taken from reference TRBV2 and TRBJ2-3, is EPEVTQTPSHQVTQMGQEVILRCVPISNHLYFYWYRQILGQKVEFLVSFYNNEISEKSEIFDDQFSVERPDGSNFTLKIRSTKLEDSAMYFCASSDLAGGTWVGGQYFGPGTRLTVL.

This chain uses TRBV5-8 with TRBJ2-1; tentative D call: TRBD2 (7 bases). The V end lost 0 bases, the J end lost 0 bases, and 16 bases lay between the germline ends. This CDR3 is 18 amino acids long. The germline gives CDR1 SGHTS, CDR2 YDEGEE. For the CDR3, the DNA is TGTGCCAGCAGCTTGGCGCTTTTTGCGGGGGCCTCCTACAATGAGCAGTTCTTC. As protein: CASSLALFAGASYNEQFF.

This chain joins TRBV5-1 and TRBJ1-5, with unresolved D. The CDR3 runs 14 residues. Looked up from germline, CDR1 is SGHRS and CDR2 is YFSETQ. V lost 0 bases and J lost 7, with 11 bases in between. CDR3 DNA: TGCGCCAGCAGCTTGGCCGAGGGTTCCCAGCCCCAGCATTTT. Translating gives CASSLAEGSQPQHF.

The chain joins TRBV6-6 to TRBJ2-1, with TRBD2 matching over 9 bases. J was trimmed by 7 bases and V by 2 bases; bases with no gene match: 3. In germline, CDR1 is MNHNY, CDR2 SVGAGI (reference sequence). This CDR3 spans 14 amino acids. The CDR3 here is CASSYGGLANEQFF. CDR3 in DNA: TGTGCCAGCAGTTACGGTGGACTAGCGAATGAGCAGTTCTTC.

This clonotype was recorded a few times. This chain joins TRBV29-1 and TRBJ2-7; TRBD1 matches at 8 bases. V shed 4 bases and J 0 bases; nucleotides not matched to a gene: 2. Germline CDR1 reads SQVTM; CDR2 reads ANQGSEA. This CDR3 contains 13 residues. The CDR3: CSVGGTGSYEQYF. In nucleotides, the CDR3 is TGCAGCGTTGGAGGGACAGGCTCCTACGAGCAGTACTTC.

The V and J genes are TRBV7-2 and TRBJ2-3, with a possible D match to TRBD1 (5 bases). Trimming took 2 bases from V and 0 from J, leaving 18 bases between them. Germline lookup yields CDR1 SGHTA and CDR2 FQGNSA. The length of the CDR3 is 18 residues. The CDR3 DNA sequence: TGTGCCAGCAGCTTAAGGGGCGGTACCCACACTAGCACAGATACGCAGTATTTT. Translated: CASSLRGGTHTSTDTQYF.

This clonotype has only a few counts. V is TRBV7-2 and J is TRBJ1-5, with TRBD1 matching 7 bases. Germline V gene sequence: CDR1 SGHTA, CDR2 FQGNSA. CDR3 size: 14 residues. The V segment lost 2 bases and the J segment 8 bases; nucleotides outside the gene matches: 6. CDR3 coding DNA: TGTGCCAGCAGCTTAAACAGGGGTGTGGAGCCCCAGCATTTT. Residues: CASSLNRGVEPQHF. Filled out from reference TRBV7-2 and TRBJ1-5, the complete variable domain reads GAGVSQSPSNKVTEKGKDVELRCDPISGHTALYWYRQSLGQGLEFLIYFQGNSAPDKSGLPSDRFSAERTGGSVSTLTIQRTQQEDSAVYLCASSLNRGVEPQHFGDGTRLSIL.

This clonotype was found a few times. V usage is TRBV6-2 or TRBV6-3 and J usage is TRBJ2-1, with TRBD1 as a possible D gene (7 bases). The CDR3 contains 16 residues. Per the germline V gene, CDR1 is MNHEY and CDR2 is SVGEGT. The V end was cut by 5 bases, the J end by 2 bases, with 16 bases between. The CDR3, as DNA: TGTGCCAGCAGTCATACCGCAGGGGGGACCTACAATGAGCAGTTCTTC. Its protein product is CASSHTAGGTYNEQFF.

The V call is TRBV9, the J call TRBJ2-3; 12 bases match TRBD2. The CDR3 consists of 16 residues. Looked up from germline, CDR1 is SGDLS and CDR2 is YYNGEE. V shed 1 base and J 5 bases; nucleotides not matched to a gene: 5. CDR3 protein: CASSVLAGGPGDTQYF. In DNA form, the CDR3 reads TGTGCCAGCAGCGTACTAGCGGGGGGGCCAGGAGATACGCAGTATTTT.

This clonotype was seen more than once but under ten times. The CDR3 nucleotides read TGTGCCAGCAGCGTAGAATCGGGACTGCATTTAGGGGCGAGCACAGATACGCAGTATTTT. Amino acid sequence: CASSVESGLHLGASTDTQYF. The chain recombines TRBV9 with TRBJ2-3; a possible D gene is TRBD2 (6 bases). The CDR3 has 20 residues. Trimming cost V 0 bases and J 0 bases, with 23 bases left between them. Germline CDR1 is SGDLS and CDR2 is YYNGEE.

The V call is TRBV13, the J call TRBJ2-7; no clear D gene. V dropped 5 bases and J dropped 7 bases, with 15 bases sitting between them. The CDR3 extends over 13 amino acids. Per the germline V gene, CDR1 is PRHDT and CDR2 is FYEKMQ (reference sequence). The CDR3 nucleotides read TGTGCCAGCAGCAAAGGGTTCAGACGGGAGCAGTACTTC. As protein: CASSKGFRREQYF.

This clonotype was picked up many times. This chain connects TRBV7-6 to TRBJ2-7; D tentatively fits TRBD1 or TRBD2 (6 bases each). The germline gives CDR1 SGHVS, CDR2 FNYEAQ. Trimming shortened V by 1 base and J by 3 bases, and 10 bases separated the two germline ends. The CDR3 sequence is 14 residues long. The CDR3 loop is CASSLDGGGYEQYF. CDR3 sequence (DNA): TGTGCCAGCAGCTTAGATGGAGGGGGCTACGAGCAGTACTTC.

This clonotype was detected only a few times. The chain carries TRBV7-9 and TRBJ2-7; D is unclear. Germline assignment: CDR1 SEHNR and CDR2 FQNEAQ (reference sequence). V was shortened by 7 bases and J by 2 bases, with 12 bases between the two germline ends. This CDR3 is built from 13 residues. CDR3 amino acids: CASTTSTTYEQYF. In DNA, the CDR3 is TGTGCCAGCACGACCTCCACAACCTACGAGCAGTACTTC.

This clonotype was detected ten times or more. This chain links TRBV7-2 with TRBJ2-7; 7 positions agree with TRBD1. The germline CDR1 and CDR2 sequences are SGHTA and FQGNSA. The CDR3 length is 15 residues. V lost 4 bases to trimming and J lost 1 base; unmatched junction nucleotides: 7. As DNA, the CDR3 is TGTGCCAGCAGCTACCGACAGGGAACTTCCTACGAGCAGTACTTC. It codes for CASSYRQGTSYEQYF.

This rearrangement joins TRBV20-1 to TRBJ1-4; the D is unclear. The V gene's germline CDR1 is DFQATT and CDR2 SNEGSKA (reference sequence). The CDR3 extends over 13 amino acids. V lost 1 base and J 8 bases, leaving 11 bases between the germline ends. The CDR3 here is CSARVPPREKLFF. The CDR3, as DNA: TGCAGTGCTAGAGTGCCCCCTCGGGAAAAACTGTTTTTT.

The chain is built from TRBV7-8 and TRBJ2-2; 12 bases align to TRBD2. There are 18 residues in the CDR3. CDR1 is SGHVS, CDR2 FQNEAQ, per germline. J lost 4 bases, V lost 5 bases, and 11 bases had no gene match. The CDR3 sequence is CASSPLLAGGVSTGELFF. Written as DNA, the CDR3 is TGTGCCAGCAGCCCCTTACTAGCGGGGGGAGTAAGCACCGGGGAGCTGTTTTTT.

This clonotype was counted between two and nine times. This chain connects TRBV12-3 or TRBV12-4 to TRBJ1-1; TRBD1 aligns across 7 bases. V lost 3 bases to trimming and J lost 4 bases; unmatched junction nucleotides: 5. The CDR3 has 14 amino acids. CDR3 sequence: CASSFTGAITEAFF. The CDR3 bases are TGTGCCAGCAGTTTCACAGGGGCCATCACTGAAGCTTTCTTT.

This clonotype came up many times. CDR3: CASSTRGAGGKRGSEQFF. In DNA, the CDR3 is TGTGCCAGCAGTACAAGGGGAGCGGGGGGAAAAAGGGGATCGGAGCAGTTCTTC. The chain carries TRBV6-2 or TRBV6-3 and TRBJ2-1; the match to TRBD2 covers 9 bases. V gave up 5 bases and J gave up 10 bases; unmatched junction bases: 21. Germline CDR1 and CDR2: MNHEY and SVGEGT. This CDR3 comprises 18 residues.

V and J are TRBV6-6 and TRBJ2-1; the match to TRBD2 covers 11 bases. The length of the CDR3 is 15 residues. Germline CDR1 MNHNY, CDR2 SVGAGI (reference sequence). V lost 6 bases to trimming and J lost 6 bases; unmatched junction nucleotides: 7. The CDR3 DNA reads TGTGCCAGCAGAGTAGCGGGGGGGGGAATCAATGAGCAGTTCTTC. The encoded protein is CASRVAGGGINEQFF.

V and J are TRBV6-2 or TRBV6-3 and TRBJ1-1, with a possible D match to TRBD1 (6 bases). The CDR3 covers 15 residues. Germline V gives CDR1 MNHEY, CDR2 SVGEGT. Trimming pared 7 bases from V and 4 bases from J, leaving 19 bases between. The CDR3 reads CASTHLTGHVTEAFF. As DNA, the CDR3 is TGTGCCAGCACCCACCTCACAGGGCACGTCACTGAAGCTTTCTTT.

The J gene is TRBJ2-7, the V gene TRBV19; TRBD2 aligns across 11 bases. The germline gives CDR1 LNHDA, CDR2 SQIVND (reference sequence). Trimming removed 3 bases from V and 3 bases from J; junction bases left unmatched: 10. The CDR3 covers 17 residues. CDR3 protein: CASSIGLAGGQFYEQYF. The CDR3 coding sequence is TGTGCCAGTAGTATCGGGCTAGCGGGGGGCCAATTCTACGAGCAGTACTTC.

This clonotype appeared many times. This chain joins TRBV6-2 or TRBV6-3 and TRBJ2-1, with D possibly matching TRBD2 (6 bases). Between the trimmed V and J ends, which lost 2 bases and 0 bases, there was a span of 11 bases. CDR1 MNHEY and CDR2 SVGEGT come from the germline V gene. This CDR3 is built from 16 residues. The CDR3 protein is CASSYAGPSSYNEQFF. As DNA, the CDR3 is TGTGCCAGCAGTTACGCGGGACCGAGCTCCTACAATGAGCAGTTCTTC.

This clonotype was observed a handful of times. The gene calls are TRBV7-8 and TRBJ1-1; no firm D call. Per germline, CDR1 SGHVS and CDR2 FQNEAQ. Trimming shortened V by 5 bases and J by 1 base, and 14 bases separated the two germline ends. This CDR3 spans 15 amino acids. CDR3 bases: TGTGCCAGCAGCCCCCGGACGGCTAAGAACACTGAAGCTTTCTTT. This gives the protein CASSPRTAKNTEAFF.